This TCR beta chain is drawn from a study of shared clonotypes between healthy human individuals. General study results and limits: Non-shared clonotypes had lower generation probabilities than those shared by all four donors.

As to this clone: Its target is not known.

Methods used by the authors: Filtering differed, since immunoSEQ gave only junction sequences and no quality scores. Using immunoSEQ multiplex PCR, the repertoire was profiled, and TCRdb retains in-frame clones only, with some absent. The DNA was the basis for D and trimming; V, J and clone size are from that table. The repertoire holds some 2.3 million clones, with 80% to 95% as singletons. Donation came from healthy HIV-negative adults that had no recent acute infections or vaccinations. This CDR3 has 13 amino acids. V was cut by 6 bases and J by 6 bases, with 14 bases left in between. CDR1 and CDR2 (germline): MDHEN, SYDVKM.

Sample: naive CD4+ T cells from PBMCs. The subset here: CD45RA+ positively selected. The sequence came from a man between 18 and 35 years old in good health. Some clones in this sample may be carry-over from other donors' samples. The chain employs TRBV28 and TRBJ1-2; D remains ambiguous. The CDR3 protein is CASSQAGSNGYTF. The CDR3 DNA is TGTGCCAGCAGCCAGGCCGGTAGTAATGGCTACACCTTC.